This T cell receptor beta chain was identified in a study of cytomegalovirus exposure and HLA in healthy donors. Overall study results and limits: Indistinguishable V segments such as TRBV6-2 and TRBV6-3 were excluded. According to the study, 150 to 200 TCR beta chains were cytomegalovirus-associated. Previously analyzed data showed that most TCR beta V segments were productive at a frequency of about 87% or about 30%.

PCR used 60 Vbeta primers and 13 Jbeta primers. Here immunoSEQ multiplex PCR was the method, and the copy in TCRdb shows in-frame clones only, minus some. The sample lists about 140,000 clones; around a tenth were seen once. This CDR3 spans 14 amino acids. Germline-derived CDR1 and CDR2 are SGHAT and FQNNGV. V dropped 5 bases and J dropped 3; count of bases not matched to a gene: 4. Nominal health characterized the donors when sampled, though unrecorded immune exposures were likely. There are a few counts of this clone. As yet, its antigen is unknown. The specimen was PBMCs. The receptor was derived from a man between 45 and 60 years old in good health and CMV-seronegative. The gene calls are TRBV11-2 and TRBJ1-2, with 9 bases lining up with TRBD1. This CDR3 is CASSTRTGDYGYTF. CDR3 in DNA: TGTGCCAGCAGCACACGGACAGGGGACTATGGCTACACCTTC. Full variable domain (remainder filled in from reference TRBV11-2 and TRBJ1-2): EAGVAQSPRYKIIEKRQSVAFWCNPISGHATLYWYQQILGQGPKLLIQFQNNGVVDDSQLPKDRFSAERLKGVDSTLKIQPAKLEDSAVYLCASSTRTGDYGYTFGSGTRLTVV.